Listed here are 13 T cell receptor beta chains from one sample, sequenced in a study of vaccination effects on CD4 cells after COVID-19. The antigens of these receptors remain unknown. Profiled with immunoSEQ multiplex PCR; TCRdb holds only in-frame clones, not every one. Here the sample spans tens of thousands of clones, around 74% being singletons. ViraFEST expansion of antigen-specific CD4+ T cells with viral peptide pools preceded sequencing. Scientists isolated CD4+ T cells after a roughly 10-day culture period ended. BNT162b2 vaccine or mRNA-1273 vaccine was given to participants in two doses. Here the sequenced sample was CD4+ T cells from PBMCs cultured with HCoV-229E spike peptides, taken after COVID-19 vaccination. These receptors originate from a human donor who received a COVID-19 vaccine.

The rearrangement links TRBV2 to TRBJ1-3; 10 bases agree with TRBD1. Germline CDR1 is SNHLY and CDR2 is FYNNEI. The CDR3 spans 12 residues. J gave up 7 bases and V 8 bases, and 2 bases lay outside the gene matches. CDR3 sequence: CASLDRGNTIYF. In nucleotides, the CDR3 is TGTGCCAGCTTGGACAGGGGGAACACCATATATTTT. Filled out from reference TRBV2 and TRBJ1-3, the complete variable domain reads EPEVTQTPSHQVTQMGQEVILRCVPISNHLYFYWYRQILGQKVEFLVSFYNNEISEKSEIFDDQFSVERPDGSNFTLKIRSTKLEDSAMYFCASLDRGNTIYFGEGSWLTVV.

The rearrangement uses TRBV5-1 and TRBJ1-1, with no clear D. Trimming cost V 0 bases and J 2 bases, with 8 bases left between them. CDR1 and CDR2 (germline): SGHRS, YFSETQ. The CDR3 is 14 residues long. CDR3 DNA sequence: TGCGCCAGCAGCTTGGACGCCAGAAACACTGAAGCTTTCTTT. Protein: CASSLDARNTEAFF.

This sequence joins TRBV24-1 and TRBJ2-6; D is perhaps TRBD1 (6 bases). Germline-derived CDR1 and CDR2 are KGHDR and SFDVKD. This CDR3 has 16 amino acids. V was cut by 6 bases and J by 2 bases, with 13 bases left in between. The CDR3 region is CATSSTGPTGANVLTF. The CDR3 nucleotides read TGTGCCACCAGTTCGACAGGCCCCACTGGGGCCAACGTCCTGACTTTC.

This clone was detected once. The chain is built from TRBV6-6 and TRBJ1-4, with D maybe TRBD1 (5 bases). The length of the CDR3 is 15 residues. V lost 0 bases to trimming and J lost 5 bases, with 10 bases between them. Germline CDR1 and CDR2: MNHNY and SVGAGI (reference sequence). The CDR3 DNA is TGTGCCAGCAGTTACTCCGGGACGGGCAATGAAAAACTGTTTTTT. Translating gives CASSYSGTGNEKLFF.

This rearrangement joins TRBV9 to TRBJ2-5; D is perhaps TRBD1 or TRBD2 (6 bases each). The CDR3 is made up of 14 amino acids. Trimming shortened V by 0 bases and J by 3 bases, and 9 bases separated the two germline ends. Germline-derived CDR1 and CDR2 are SGDLS and YYNGEE. The CDR3 spells CASSVAGAKETQYF. CDR3 DNA: TGTGCCAGCAGCGTAGCGGGGGCCAAAGAGACCCAGTACTTC.

V is TRBV19 and J is TRBJ2-5, with D maybe TRBD1 (6 bases). CDR1 is LNHDA, CDR2 SQIVND, per germline (reference sequence). V gave up 5 bases and J gave up 4 bases, with 11 bases separating them. The CDR3 has 13 residues. The CDR3 loop is CASSFHRAETQYF. The CDR3 nucleotides are TGTGCCAGTAGTTTTCACAGGGCAGAGACCCAGTACTTC.

This chain links TRBV6-1 with TRBJ1-2; possible D gene TRBD1, 6 bases. Germline lookup yields CDR1 MNHNS and CDR2 SASEGT. The V gene lost 0 bases and the J gene lost 14 bases, with 16 bases spanning the gap. The CDR3 covers 13 residues. The CDR3 bases are TGTGCCAGCAGTGAAGCCGACAGGACCGCTGGGACCTTC. The encoded protein is CASSEADRTAGTF.

This rearrangement joins TRBV5-1 to TRBJ2-5; D not resolved. Germline CDR1 SGHRS, CDR2 YFSETQ. The CDR3 has 14 amino acids. V dropped 4 bases and J dropped 2 bases, with 12 bases sitting between them. The CDR3 region is CASSRKTAQETQYF. CDR3 in DNA: TGCGCCAGCAGCCGCAAGACCGCGCAAGAGACCCAGTACTTC.

This rearrangement joins TRBV5-5 to TRBJ1-6, with a weak D call TRBD1 (5 bases). V lost 5 bases, J lost 7 bases, and 13 bases lay in between. Germline CDR1 is SGHKS and CDR2 is YYEKEE (reference sequence). The CDR3 covers 14 residues. CDR3 in amino acids: CASSGHTQNSPLHF. The CDR3 region has the DNA TGTGCCAGCAGTGGACACACCCAGAATTCACCCCTCCACTTT.

A single count supports this clone. The V and J genes are TRBV4-2 and TRBJ1-6, with D possibly being TRBD1 (6 bases). V was trimmed by 0 bases and J by 7 bases, leaving 13 bases between them. CDR1 is LGHNA, CDR2 YNFKEQ, per germline. The CDR3 spans 16 residues. CDR3 amino acids: CASSQDPTGNNSPLHF. CDR3 coding DNA: TGTGCCAGCAGCCAAGATCCTACAGGGAACAATTCACCCCTCCACTTT.

The J gene is TRBJ2-1, the V gene TRBV6-6; D is unclear. Trimming pared 5 bases from V and 8 bases from J, leaving 13 bases between. Germline values: CDR1 MNHNY, CDR2 SVGAGI (reference sequence). The CDR3 is made up of 13 amino acids. DNA of the CDR3: TGTGCCAGCAGTCCTCCGCAGACGGATGAGCAGTTCTTC. Amino acids: CASSPPQTDEQFF.

This chain links TRBV4-2 with TRBJ2-3, with a weak D call TRBD1 (5 bases). The V end was cut by 3 bases, the J end by 5 bases, with 15 bases between. Looked up from germline, CDR1 is LGHNA and CDR2 is YNFKEQ. This CDR3 is built from 15 residues. CDR3 loop: CASSHMTASRDTQYF. CDR3 in DNA: TGTGCCAGCAGCCACATGACAGCGAGCCGAGATACGCAGTATTTT.

This clone was seen just once. The chain carries TRBV4-3 and TRBJ1-2, with 7 bases matching TRBD1. The trim removed 0 bases at V and 1 base at J, leaving 2 bases unmatched. Germline V CDR1 and CDR2: LGHNA, YSLEER. The CDR3 is 15 amino acids. DNA for the CDR3: TGCGCCAGCAGCCAAGAAGGGACAGATAACTATGGCTACACCTTC. Amino acid sequence: CASSQEGTDNYGYTF.